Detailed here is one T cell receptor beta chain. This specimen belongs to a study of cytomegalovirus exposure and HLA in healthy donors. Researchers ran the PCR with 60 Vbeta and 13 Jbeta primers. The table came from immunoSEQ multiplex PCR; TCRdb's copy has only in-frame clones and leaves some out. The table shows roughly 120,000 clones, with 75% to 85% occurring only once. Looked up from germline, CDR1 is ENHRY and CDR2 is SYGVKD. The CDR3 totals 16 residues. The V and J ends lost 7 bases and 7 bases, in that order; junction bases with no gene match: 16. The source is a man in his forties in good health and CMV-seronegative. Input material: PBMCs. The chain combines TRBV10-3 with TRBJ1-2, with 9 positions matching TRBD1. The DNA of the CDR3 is TGTGCCATCACTTCGGGACAGGGAGGGCGCTCGGTTGGCTACACCTTC. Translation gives CAITSGQGGRSVGYTF.